Following are 18 T cell receptor beta chains from one sample sequenced in a study of beta chain features in type 1 diabetes. Expressed TCRB transcripts were sequenced, since all the RNA that had been isolated was reverse transcribed. The data were produced by immunoSEQ multiplex PCR, yet TCRdb's version contains in-frame clones alone and is incomplete. The sample lists roughly 140,000 clones, over 8.5% occurring once. Sequenced sample: central memory CD4+ T cells from blood. The receptors shown here come from a man between 18 and 35 years old in good health.

About this clone: This could be a read error, since a much larger clone is one nucleotide away. This rearrangement joins TRBV29-1 to TRBJ2-1; TRBD2 agrees at 9 bases. Germline V gene lookup returns CDR1 SQVTM and CDR2 ANQGSEA. CDR3 length equals 14 residues. After removal of 7 bases from V and 0 bases from J, the junction contained 4 bases not matched to a gene. CDR3 region: CSGGRGGSYNEQFF. The CDR3 DNA is TGCAGCGGTGGGCGGGGGGGCTCCTACAATGAGCAGTTCTTC.

The V gene is TRBV25-1, the J gene TRBJ2-3; D may correspond to TRBD1 or TRBD2 (5 bases each). Germline-derived CDR1 and CDR2 are MGHDK and SYGVNS. V was shortened by 5 bases and J by 4 bases, with 10 bases between the two germline ends. This CDR3 is 13 amino acids long. CDR3 sequence (DNA): TGTGCCAGCAGTCATCTGGGGGCAGATACGCAGTATTTT. The encoded protein is CASSHLGADTQYF.

The genes are TRBV4-3 and TRBJ2-1, with 13 bases aligning to TRBD2. In germline, CDR1 is LGHNA, CDR2 YSLEER. The CDR3 has 15 residues. V trimming: 1 base; J trimming: 8 bases; junction bases outside the gene matches: 2. The CDR3 region is CASSQAGLAGYEQFF. CDR3 nucleotides: TGCGCCAGCAGCCAAGCGGGACTAGCGGGATATGAGCAGTTCTTC.

This chain connects TRBV7-2 to TRBJ2-1; TRBD2 matches at 7 bases. Germline CDR1 reads SGHTA; CDR2 reads FQGNSA. Trimming cost V 11 bases and J 6 bases; bases outside gene matches: 10. The CDR3 sequence is 13 residues long. The CDR3 here is CAPPGEGPNEQFF. As DNA, the CDR3 is TGTGCCCCGCCCGGGGAGGGCCCCAATGAGCAGTTCTTC.

The chain has TRBV10-3 and TRBJ1-1; D call uncertain. Germline values: CDR1 ENHRY, CDR2 SYGVKD. The CDR3 runs to 14 residues. Trimming left V 3 bases short and J 1 base short, with 9 bases between. This CDR3 reads CAISDSQRNTEAFF. The CDR3 coding sequence is TGTGCCATCAGTGATTCGCAGCGGAACACTGAAGCTTTCTTT.

The chain carries TRBV28 and TRBJ1-2; D may be TRBD1 (6 bases). CDR3 length: 15 amino acids. V was shortened by 5 bases and J by 4 bases, with 17 bases between the two germline ends. CDR1 is MDHEN, CDR2 SYDVKM, per germline. CDR3 DNA sequence: TGTGCCAGCAGTCCTACCTCGACAGGCCCCTATGGCTACACCTTC. This encodes CASSPTSTGPYGYTF.

This clone has only a few counts. The sample contains more than one DNA sequence encoding this CDR3. The V call is TRBV9, the J call TRBJ1-1, with D hard to call. There are 12 residues in the CDR3. Germline V CDR1 and CDR2: SGDLS, YYNGEE. V gave up 0 bases and J gave up 6 bases, with 6 bases separating them. CDR3 protein: CASSVEGPEAFF. CDR3 nucleotide sequence: TGTGCCAGCAGCGTAGAAGGCCCTGAAGCTTTCTTT.

The rearrangement uses TRBV28 and TRBJ1-1; the D gene is possibly TRBD1 (6 bases). Trimming took off 6 bases at V and 4 bases at J, with 12 bases between the two ends. The CDR3 is 13 residues long. Germline CDR1 reads MDHEN; CDR2 reads SYDVKM. The CDR3 bases are TGTGCCAGCAGCAGGGGAGGAGGCACTGAAGCTTTCTTT. The encoded protein is CASSRGGGTEAFF.

The genes are TRBV18 and TRBJ2-3; no clear D gene. The CDR3 is 13 residues long. Trimming cost V 3 bases and J 4 bases, with 8 bases left between them. The germline CDR1 and CDR2 sequences are KGHSH and LQKENI. The CDR3 sequence: CASSPIASDTQYF. CDR3 coding DNA: TGTGCCAGCTCACCGATAGCTTCAGATACGCAGTATTTT.

Comments on this clone: A junction end diverges from the germline sequence, so it may reflect a read error. The V and J genes are TRBV7-9 and TRBJ2-7, with TRBD2 matching over 7 bases. The CDR3 contains 16 residues. Per the germline V gene, CDR1 is SEHNR and CDR2 is FQNEAQ (reference sequence). The CDR3 DNA follows: TGTGCCAGCAGCTTAGCGAGTGGGAGGGCCTCCCACGAGCAGTACTTC. Translation gives CASSLASGRASHEQYF.

This clone has more than one count but fewer than ten. This chain connects TRBV7-2 to TRBJ2-7; D call uncertain. V lost 5 bases and J 7 bases, leaving 9 bases between the germline ends. CDR1 and CDR2 (germline): SGHTA, FQGNSA. This CDR3 spans 11 amino acids. As DNA, the CDR3 is TGTGCCAGCAGCCCCCTCGGGGAGCAGTACTTC. The encoded protein is CASSPLGEQYF. The whole variable domain, remainder taken from reference TRBV7-2 and TRBJ2-7, is GAGVSQSPSNKVTEKGKDVELRCDPISGHTALYWYRQSLGQGLEFLIYFQGNSAPDKSGLPSDRFSAERTGGSVSTLTIQRTQQEDSAVYLCASSPLGEQYFGPGTRLTVT.

The sample holds a few counts of this clone. The CDR3 is CASSPTGDSNQPQHF. The CDR3 DNA reads TGTGCCAGCAGCCCCACGGGGGATAGCAATCAGCCCCAGCATTTT. This chain connects TRBV7-2 to TRBJ1-5; D is perhaps TRBD1 (5 bases). The CDR3 totals 15 residues. Trimming took off 5 bases at V and 0 bases at J, with 11 bases between the two ends. CDR1 and CDR2 (germline): SGHTA, FQGNSA.

In this sample, this clone turned up a few times. The chain carries TRBV6-5 and TRBJ1-2; possibly TRBD1 for D (5 bases). V gave up 5 bases and J gave up 8 bases, with 12 bases separating them. In germline, CDR1 is MNHEY, CDR2 SVGAGI. CDR3 length: 12 amino acids. The CDR3 loop is CASSADRLGYTF. CDR3 in DNA: TGTGCCAGCAGTGCCGACAGACTCGGCTACACCTTC.

The rearrangement uses TRBV7-9 and TRBJ2-3; 7 nucleotides align to TRBD1. The CDR3 totals 15 residues. CDR1 is SEHNR, CDR2 FQNEAQ, per germline (reference sequence). Trimming cost V 2 bases and J 1 base; bases outside gene matches: 3. Written as DNA, the CDR3 is TGTGCCAGCAGCTTAAAAACAGGGGGCACAGATACGCAGTATTTT. Amino acids: CASSLKTGGTDTQYF. Full variable domain (rest looked up from reference TRBV7-9 and TRBJ2-3): DTGVSQNPRHKITKRGQNVTFRCDPISEHNRLYWYRQTLGQGPEFLTYFQNEAQLEKSRLLSDRFSAERPKGSFSTLEIQRTEQGDSAMYLCASSLKTGGTDTQYFGPGTRLTVL.

The chain recombines TRBV4-3 with TRBJ2-7; D not certain. This CDR3 spans 15 amino acids. Looked up from germline, CDR1 is LGHNA and CDR2 is YSLEER. V shed 3 bases and J shed 6 bases, with 18 bases lying between them. The CDR3: CASSHGTGPRVEQYF. CDR3 in DNA: TGCGCCAGCAGCCATGGAACCGGGCCAAGGGTCGAGCAGTACTTC.

This clone was observed a handful of times. The chain recombines TRBV7-2 with TRBJ2-2, with D possibly being TRBD1 (6 bases). The germline V gene has CDR1 SGHTA and CDR2 FQGNSA. The CDR3 length is 15 residues. Deletions cut 2 bases from V and 5 bases from J, with 12 bases between. The CDR3 sequence: CASSLRQVETGELFF. The CDR3 DNA sequence: TGTGCCAGCAGCTTACGACAGGTTGAGACCGGGGAGCTGTTTTTT.

The table lists this clone with many counts. The chain joins TRBV2 to TRBJ2-2; maybe TRBD1 (5 bases). Germline V gene sequence: CDR1 SNHLY, CDR2 FYNNEI. This CDR3 contains 16 residues. Trimming stripped 4 bases from V and 6 bases from J, with 18 bases between. CDR3 DNA sequence: TGTGCCAGCAGTGCGAACAGGCCGGGTGGGGCCGGGGAGCTGTTTTTT. Its translation is CASSANRPGGAGELFF.

This chain joins TRBV18 and TRBJ1-2; tentatively, D is TRBD1 (5 bases). V was shortened by 1 base and J by 6 bases, with 9 bases between the two germline ends. CDR3 size: 13 residues. Per germline, CDR1 KGHSH and CDR2 LQKENI. CDR3 amino acids: CASSPRGTDGYTF. The CDR3 region has the DNA TGTGCCAGCTCACCACGAGGGACTGATGGCTACACCTTC.